The clone carrying this T cell receptor (beta chain) was seen more than once but under ten times. Its antigen remains unknown. Those donors who had ophthalmopathy presented with moderate-to-severe activity, a CAS of ≥3, a NOSPECS of ≥4 and a duration under 3 months. PBMCs stemmed from approximately 10 ml of fresh peripheral blood. This specimen comes from a study of Graves' ophthalmopathy and Graves' hyperthyroidism. Study-wide context: Peripheral blood sampling preceded any treatment and occurred at initial diagnosis. The study's findings and limits: Clonotypes were expanded in thyroid at above 0.001 frequency, and most also appeared in blood.

Amplification targeted the TCR beta CDR3 regions, with RNA transcripts as the source material. First-round RT-PCR used HTBI primers; second-round multiplex PCR followed. Each CDR3 protein gets one entry after TCRdb re-called the multiplex PCR reads with MiXCR. Altogether roughly 480,000 distinct CDR3 sequences are present, over 13% being singletons, with the ten largest covering about a tenth. This CDR3 is built from 15 residues. The germline V and J ends were trimmed by 8 bases and 7 bases, with 23 bases remaining between them. CDR1 is LGHDT, CDR2 YNNKEL, per germline (reference sequence). The TCR was taken from a woman in her twenties or thirties with Graves' ophthalmopathy. Sequences were obtained from blood. V is TRBV3-1 and J is TRBJ2-5, with a possible D match to TRBD2 (7 bases). CDR3 nucleotide sequence: TGTGCCAGCCAATCGGCGGGGGAGCGAGGGGGGACCCAGTACTTC. It yields the protein CASQSAGERGGTQYF.